The 17 T cell receptor beta chains listed next were all sequenced from one sample in a study of identical twins. Each CDR3 protein gets one entry after TCRdb re-called the 5' RACE reads with MiXCR. The sample records fewer than 550,000 distinct CDR3 sequences, roughly 15% being singletons. The sample also formed part of further work on yellow fever vaccine responses in identical twins.

The specimen sequenced was CD4+ T cells sorted from blood. The source of these receptors is a woman aged 18 to 35 in good health.

This clonotype has a handful of counts. The chain joins TRBV12-3 or TRBV12-4 to TRBJ1-5; D possibly corresponds to TRBD1 (5 bases). The germline V and J ends were trimmed by 2 bases and 0 bases, with 11 bases remaining between them. The CDR3 loop spans 16 amino acids. The chain's CDR3 is CASSLSRDHSNQPQHF. DNA for the CDR3: TGTGCCAGCAGTTTATCCAGGGATCATAGCAATCAGCCCCAGCATTTT.

The chain employs TRBV20-1 and TRBJ2-5; 7 nucleotides align to TRBD1. With 2 bases clipped from V and 7 bases from J, the junction kept 7 bases outside the gene matches. CDR1 and CDR2 from the germline V gene are DFQATT and SNEGSKA (reference sequence). The CDR3 is 13 amino acids. For the CDR3, the DNA is TGCAGTGCTAGACGACAGGGCTACGGGACCCAGTACTTC. It codes for CSARRQGYGTQYF.

The chain carries TRBV15 and TRBJ1-1; the match to TRBD1 covers 7 bases. CDR3 length: 16 amino acids. V gave up 1 base and J gave up 1 base; unmatched junction bases: 6. CDR1 and CDR2 (germline): LNHNV, YYDKDF (reference sequence). This CDR3 reads CATSRGFTGENTEAFF. CDR3 sequence (DNA): TGTGCCACCAGCAGAGGATTTACAGGGGAGAACACTGAAGCTTTCTTT.

This clonotype turned up a few times. This chain joins TRBV7-9 and TRBJ2-3, with TRBD2 matching over 13 bases. Germline values: CDR1 SEHNR, CDR2 FQNEAQ (reference sequence). V was clipped by 5 bases and J by 1 base; unmatched bases: 3. The CDR3 extends over 16 amino acids. CDR3 sequence: CASSRTSGGGTDTQYF. CDR3 DNA sequence: TGTGCCAGCAGCCGGACTAGCGGGGGAGGCACAGATACGCAGTATTTT.

In its sample, this clonotype was seen a few times. This rearrangement joins TRBV27 to TRBJ2-7, with TRBD2 identical over 10 bases. CDR3 length: 14 amino acids. In germline, CDR1 is MNHEY, CDR2 SMNVEV (reference sequence). With 6 bases clipped from V and 7 bases from J, the junction kept 9 bases outside the gene matches. Written as DNA, the CDR3 is TGTGCCAGCAGACAAAGCGGGGGGGCCGGAGAGCAGTACGTC. Protein: CASRQSGGAGEQYV.

This clonotype was found a few times. The chain joins TRBV19 to TRBJ2-1; 7 bases fit TRBD2. The trim removed 7 bases at V and 6 bases at J, leaving 9 bases unmatched. The CDR3 covers 14 residues. The V gene's germline CDR1 is LNHDA and CDR2 SQIVND (reference sequence). The CDR3 nucleotides read TGTGCCAGTAATGGGCTAGCGGAACCCAATGAGCAGTTCTTC. Amino acids: CASNGLAEPNEQFF.

Concerning this clonotype: This may come from a read error, since a much larger clone is one base off. The V gene is TRBV3-1, the J gene TRBJ2-2; D remains ambiguous. The CDR3 is made up of 13 amino acids. Trimming took 0 bases from V and 1 from J, leaving 0 bases between them. Germline CDR1 LGHDT, CDR2 YNNKEL (reference sequence). The CDR3, as DNA: TGTGCCAGCAGCCAAGAGAACACCGGGGAGCTGTTTTTT. Translated: CASSQENTGELFF.

The chain has TRBV20-1 and TRBJ1-3; D may be TRBD1 (5 bases). With 6 bases removed from V and 0 bases from J, the gap between germline ends came to 9 bases. The CDR3 contains 13 residues. Germline loops: CDR1 DFQATT, CDR2 SNEGSKA (reference sequence). In DNA form, the CDR3 reads TGCAGTGCCAGACAGAGCTCTGGAAACACCATATATTTT. As protein: CSARQSSGNTIYF.

The genes are TRBV12-3 or TRBV12-4 and TRBJ2-1; either TRBD1 or TRBD2 may fit D (5 bases each). The length of the CDR3 is 12 residues. Trimming removed 6 bases from V and 8 bases from J, with 11 bases in between. CDR3 coding DNA: TGTGCCAGCAGAGAGAGGGGCGATGAGCAGTTCTTC. This translates into CASRERGDEQFF.

This clonotype came up a few times. The chain is built from TRBV5-1 and TRBJ2-7; no reliable D call. There are 15 residues in the CDR3. Trimming took off 0 bases at V and 0 bases at J, with 10 bases between the two ends. Germline V gene sequence: CDR1 SGHRS, CDR2 YFSETQ. CDR3 loop: CASSLVQSSSYEQYF. The CDR3 DNA is TGCGCCAGCAGCTTGGTACAGTCGAGCTCCTACGAGCAGTACTTC.

The V gene is TRBV5-1, the J gene TRBJ2-1, with a possible D match to TRBD2 (6 bases). The V gene's germline CDR1 is SGHRS and CDR2 YFSETQ. The CDR3 is 16 amino acids. V was cut by 0 bases and J by 0 bases, with 10 bases left in between. The CDR3 nucleotides read TGCGCCAGCAGCTTGGCCGGGAGCAGCTCCTACAATGAGCAGTTCTTC. This gives the protein CASSLAGSSSYNEQFF.

A few counts support this clonotype. The chain has TRBV7-9 and TRBJ2-7; D gene unclear. Germline CDR1 is SEHNR and CDR2 is FQNEAQ (reference sequence). V shed 2 bases and J shed 6 bases, with 8 bases lying between them. The CDR3 is made up of 12 amino acids. The CDR3 loop reads CASSLSMIEQYF. In DNA form, the CDR3 reads TGTGCCAGCAGCTTAAGTATGATCGAGCAGTACTTC.

The J gene is TRBJ2-7, the V gene TRBV28; 11 nucleotides match TRBD2. CDR1 is MDHEN and CDR2 is SYDVKM in the germline V gene. This CDR3 is 18 amino acids long. The J segment lost 0 bases and the V segment lost 3 bases, leaving 10 bases of the junction unmatched. The CDR3 reads CASSFSGLAEISSYEQYF. The CDR3 DNA follows: TGTGCCAGCAGTTTCTCGGGACTAGCGGAGATCAGCTCCTACGAGCAGTACTTC.

In its sample, this clonotype was seen a few times. V usage is TRBV5-6 and J usage is TRBJ2-3; 7 nucleotides match TRBD2. With 4 bases clipped from V and 4 bases from J, the junction kept 12 bases outside the gene matches. The CDR3 extends over 16 amino acids. Germline V gene data show CDR1 as SGHDT and CDR2 as YYEEEE. The CDR3 region has the DNA TGTGCCAGCAGCCCGACCGGACTAGTAGGGTCAGATACGCAGTATTTT. Its translation: CASSPTGLVGSDTQYF.

The rearrangement joins TRBV19 to TRBJ2-7, with D possibly TRBD2 on 5 matching bases. CDR1 is LNHDA and CDR2 is SQIVND in the germline V gene (reference sequence). CDR3 size: 14 residues. V dropped 6 bases and J dropped 1 base, with 13 bases sitting between them. DNA for the CDR3: TGTGCCAGTAGCTCCGGGATCACTTCCTACGAGCAGTACTTC. This sequence encodes CASSSGITSYEQYF.

The V call is TRBV12-3 or TRBV12-4, the J call TRBJ2-7; D is uncertain. The CDR3 length is 12 residues. Trimming pared 1 base from V and 5 bases from J, leaving 6 bases between. DNA for the CDR3: TGTGCCAGCAGTTTAGATCCAAACGAGCAGTACTTC. This codes for CASSLDPNEQYF.

This clonotype was seen a handful of times. The gene calls are TRBV20-1 and TRBJ1-1; TRBD1 aligns across 7 bases. The V and J ends lost 4 bases and 1 base, in that order; junction bases with no gene match: 6. Germline CDR1 reads DFQATT; CDR2 reads SNEGSKA (reference sequence). There are 14 residues in the CDR3. This CDR3 reads CSAIKGQKNTEAFF. The CDR3 bases are TGCAGTGCTATAAAGGGACAGAAGAACACTGAAGCTTTCTTT.